Shown below are 8 T cell receptor beta chains from a single sample sequenced in a study of neurological immune-mediated disorders. As for time point: technical triplicate 1. TCRdb used MiXCR to reprocess the 5' RACE reads, holding one entry per CDR3 protein. Among 35,000 to 40,000 distinct CDR3 sequences listed, around 10% were seen once. Sequencing input: PBMCs. These TCRs come from a man aged 55-75 years with HTLV-1-associated myelopathy (HAM/TSP).

In DNA, the CDR3 is TGTGCCAGCAAAAGGAGCGGGGGATCTGAGCAGTTCTTC. It yields the protein CASKRSGGSEQFF. The genes are TRBV28 and TRBJ2-1; TRBD2 matches at 8 bases. Germline CDR1 reads MDHEN; CDR2 reads SYDVKM. J was trimmed by 9 bases and V by 7 bases; bases with no gene match: 8. CDR3 length: 13 residues.

This clonotype came up many times. The V call is TRBV3-1, the J call TRBJ1-6, with no clear D. The ends were cut back, 1 base at V and 7 bases at J, with 11 bases in the middle. Per the germline V gene, CDR1 is LGHDT and CDR2 is YNNKEL (reference sequence). CDR3 length: 15 amino acids. The DNA of the CDR3 is TGTGCCAGCAGCCAAGGGTTTGTCGTCAATTCACCCCTCCACTTT. Translated, it gives CASSQGFVVNSPLHF.

In this sample, this clonotype turned up many times. The chain joins TRBV5-1 to TRBJ1-3; D is possibly TRBD1 (5 bases). Trimming cost V 0 bases and J 1 base, with 8 bases left between them. The CDR3 extends over 15 amino acids. Germline loops: CDR1 SGHRS, CDR2 YFSETQ. The CDR3 DNA reads as TGCGCCAGCAGCTTGGACAGGCTATCTGGAAACACCATATATTTT. This translates into CASSLDRLSGNTIYF.

In this sample, this clonotype turned up many times. V gene TRBV28 combines with J gene TRBJ1-5; no clear D gene. V was clipped by 2 bases and J by 3 bases, with 8 bases between them. Germline assignment: CDR1 MDHEN and CDR2 SYDVKM. There are 14 residues in the CDR3. For the CDR3, the DNA is TGTGCCAGCAGTTTAACCCAGCTCAATCAGCCCCAGCATTTT. Residues: CASSLTQLNQPQHF.

This clonotype was counted many times. This rearrangement joins TRBV3-1 to TRBJ2-5, with 13 bases identical to TRBD2. The ends lost 4 bases at V and 0 bases at J; junction bases unmatched: 5. The CDR3 spans 17 residues. Germline CDR1 and CDR2: LGHDT and YNNKEL (reference sequence). This CDR3 reads CASSLGTSGMNQETQYF. The CDR3 nucleotides read TGTGCCAGCAGCCTTGGGACTAGCGGGATGAACCAAGAGACCCAGTACTTC.

This clonotype was counted ten times or more. This chain links TRBV2 with TRBJ2-2; D might be TRBD1 (6 bases). Trimming cost V 3 bases and J 3 bases, with 8 bases left between them. CDR1 is SNHLY, CDR2 FYNNEI, per germline. The CDR3 runs to 14 residues. CDR3 nucleotide sequence: TGTGCCAGCAGTGACAGGGGATACACCGGGGAGCTGTTTTTT. As protein: CASSDRGYTGELFF.

Ten or more counts support this clonotype. The CDR3 sequence: CSASRVDGSRTGELFF. The CDR3 DNA follows: TGCAGTGCTAGTAGGGTAGATGGGAGTCGCACCGGGGAGCTGTTTTTT. The V call is TRBV20-1, the J call TRBJ2-2; the D gene is possibly TRBD2 (5 bases). The V gene lost 3 bases and the J gene lost 4 bases, with 18 bases spanning the gap. The CDR3 consists of 16 residues. Germline V CDR1 and CDR2: DFQATT, SNEGSKA (reference sequence).

This clonotype has ten or more counts. CDR3 DNA: TGTGCCACCAGCACAGAGGGACTAGCGGGAGCAAGTGTCGCAGATACGCAGTATTTT. It is translated as CATSTEGLAGASVADTQYF. The rearrangement links TRBV15 to TRBJ2-3; TRBD2 agrees at 14 bases. J lost 4 bases, V lost 4 bases, and 13 bases had no gene match. This CDR3 contains 19 residues. CDR1 and CDR2 from the germline V gene are LNHNV and YYDKDF (reference sequence).